Listed below are T cell receptor beta chains from one sample, sequenced in a study of naive and memory T cell subsets. TCRdb reprocessed the UMI-ligation and nested PCR reads with MiXCR, giving one entry per CDR3 protein. This table has about 18,000 distinct CDR3 sequences, approximately 9.7% appearing once. Material: skin, obtained from a tuberculin skin test site. These receptors were taken from an adult in good health. Both conserved end residues are trimmed from each CDR3. A D gene is named only where the DNA matches it firmly. Size values are once, few and many counts, or a class for expanded clones, and some rows have none.

D gene	J gene	V gene	clone size	CDR3 protein
.	TRBJ2-3	TRBV7-9	few	ASSPPGFVDTQY
.	TRBJ2-3	TRBV7-9	many	ASSRGGGGTTDTQY
TRBD1	TRBJ1-1	TRBV20-1	many	SASTGDMNTEAF
TRBD1	TRBJ1-2	TRBV7-2	medium-sized	ASSPTGDYGYT
.	TRBJ1-3	TRBV28	.	ASSLNAGNTIY
.	TRBJ1-1	TRBV12-3/TRBV12-4	few	ASRVTSNTEAF
.	TRBJ1-1	TRBV20-1	many	SASVGGPVEAF
.	TRBJ1-6	TRBV27	few	ASSCSGPWNSPLH
TRBD1	TRBJ2-5	TRBV20-1	.	SALLTGGETQY
TRBD2	TRBJ2-1	TRBV10-3	many	AARGTSSNEQF
TRBD1	TRBJ1-5	TRBV7-2	.	ASSLAGQAGNQPQH
.	TRBJ2-2	TRBV13	many	ASSSDQPYTGELF
.	TRBJ2-7	TRBV2	.	ASRAGPYEQC